This T cell receptor (beta chain) was documented in a study of T-cell reconstitution after alpha-beta-depleted transplantation in children. This CDR3 is built from 17 residues. After removal of 5 bases from V and 6 bases from J, the junction contained 12 bases not matched to a gene. CDR1 is SGHVS, CDR2 FQNEAQ, per germline. This clonotype appeared many times. Unique molecular identifiers were built into the TCRbeta library. Using its own MiXCR run on the PCR reads, TCRdb lists one record per CDR3 protein. The table lists 140,000 to 150,000 distinct CDR3 sequences, 8% to 10% of them singletons, with 15% to 20% in the top ten.

This sequence originates from a female patient aged 2-10 years who had a stem cell transplant for congenital amegakaryocytic thrombocytopenia, so the T cells may come from the graft donor. The V and J genes are TRBV7-8 and TRBJ1-4; 10 nucleotides agree with TRBD1. Sequenced material: PBMCs, mostly from graft donor cells, taken 180 days after TCRalphabeta/CD19-depleted stem cell transplant. CDR3 nucleotide sequence: TGTGCCAGCAGCCCGACAGGGGGCCGGTTCCCGCATGAAAAACTGTTTTTT. The encoded protein is CASSPTGGRFPHEKLFF.